This TCR beta chain is from a study of CD8+ T cells in alopecia areata. Germline V gene data show CDR1 as SNHLY and CDR2 as FYNNEI. The CDR3 is 14 residues long. V shed 1 base and J shed 4 bases, with 11 bases lying between them. Concerning this clone: Its antigen remains unknown.

Sorting from PBMCs produced CD4+ and CD8+ T cells. cDNA prepared by RNA extraction and subsequent reverse transcription served as the template for sequencing. The assay was immunoSEQ multiplex PCR, and TCRdb's table has in-frame clones only and misses some. The sample consists of under 150,000 clones, around 62% of them appearing once. Overall study findings and caveats: Besides other cells, scalp samples also yield sequences of resident alphabeta T cells from normal skin. Alopecia totalis/universalis scalp especially showed more expanded CD8+ clones than normal scalp.

Sequencing was done on a sample of CD8+ T cells sorted from blood. This sequence was found in a human donor in good health. V gene TRBV2 combines with J gene TRBJ2-7, with no clear D. CDR3 in DNA: TGTGCCAGCAGTGAAGGCTTAGGGAAATACGAGCAGTACTTC. Residues: CASSEGLGKYEQYF.